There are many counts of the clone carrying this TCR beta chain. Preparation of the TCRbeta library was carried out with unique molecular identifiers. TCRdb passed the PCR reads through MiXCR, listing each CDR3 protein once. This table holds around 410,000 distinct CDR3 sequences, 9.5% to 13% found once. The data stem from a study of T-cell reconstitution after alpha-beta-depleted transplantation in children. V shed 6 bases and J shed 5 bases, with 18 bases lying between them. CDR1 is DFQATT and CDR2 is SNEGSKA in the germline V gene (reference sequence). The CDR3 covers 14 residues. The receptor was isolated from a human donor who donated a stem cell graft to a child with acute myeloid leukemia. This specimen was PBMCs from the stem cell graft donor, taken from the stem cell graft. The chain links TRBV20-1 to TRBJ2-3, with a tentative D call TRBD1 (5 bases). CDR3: CSAIDRRAGDTQYF. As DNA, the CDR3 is TGCAGTGCCATAGACCGCAGGGCAGGAGATACGCAGTATTTT.